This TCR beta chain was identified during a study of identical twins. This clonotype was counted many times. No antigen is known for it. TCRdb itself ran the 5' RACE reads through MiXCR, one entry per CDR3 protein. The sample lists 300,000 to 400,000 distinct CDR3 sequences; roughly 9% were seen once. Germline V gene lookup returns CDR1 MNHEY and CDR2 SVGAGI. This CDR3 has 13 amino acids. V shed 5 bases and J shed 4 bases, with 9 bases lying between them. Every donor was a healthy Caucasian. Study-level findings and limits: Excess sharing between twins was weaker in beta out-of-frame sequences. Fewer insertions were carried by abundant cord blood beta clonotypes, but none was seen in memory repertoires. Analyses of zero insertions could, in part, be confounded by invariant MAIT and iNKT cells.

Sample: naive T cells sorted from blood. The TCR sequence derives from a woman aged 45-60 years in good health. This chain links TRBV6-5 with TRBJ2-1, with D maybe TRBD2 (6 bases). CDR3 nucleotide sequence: TGTGCCAGCAGTCAGGACTATTACAATGAGCAGTTCTTC. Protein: CASSQDYYNEQFF.